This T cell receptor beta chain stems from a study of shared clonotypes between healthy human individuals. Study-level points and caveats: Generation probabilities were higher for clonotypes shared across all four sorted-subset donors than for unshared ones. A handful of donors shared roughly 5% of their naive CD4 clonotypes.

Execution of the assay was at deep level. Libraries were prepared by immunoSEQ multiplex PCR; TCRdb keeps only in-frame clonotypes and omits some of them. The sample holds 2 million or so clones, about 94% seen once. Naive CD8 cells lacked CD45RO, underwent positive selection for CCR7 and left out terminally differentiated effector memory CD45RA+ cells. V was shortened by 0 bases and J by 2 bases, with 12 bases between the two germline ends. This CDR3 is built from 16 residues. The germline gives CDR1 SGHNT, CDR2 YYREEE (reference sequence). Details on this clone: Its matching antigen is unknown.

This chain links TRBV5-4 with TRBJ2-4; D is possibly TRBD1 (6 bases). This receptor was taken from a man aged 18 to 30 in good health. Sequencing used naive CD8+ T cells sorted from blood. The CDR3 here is CASSLGETGSKNIQYF. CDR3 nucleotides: TGTGCCAGCAGCTTGGGGGAAACAGGGTCCAAAAACATTCAGTACTTC.